The 26 T cell receptor beta chains below come from one sample, sequenced in a study of cytomegalovirus exposure and HLA in healthy donors. The PCR ran on 60 Vbeta and 13 Jbeta primers. The method was immunoSEQ multiplex PCR; TCRdb's version includes in-frame clones alone and lacks a portion of them. The repertoire has around 100,000 clones, roughly 69% of them found once; the top ten carry approximately 3.8%. Sequencing was done on a sample of PBMCs. Receptors were obtained from a man aged 30-40 years in good health and CMV-seropositive.

The chain carries TRBV6-5 and TRBJ1-2, with 11 bases that match TRBD1. Per the germline V gene, CDR1 is MNHEY and CDR2 is SVGAGI. This CDR3 region has 14 residues. V lost 6 bases to trimming and J lost 2 bases; unmatched junction nucleotides: 2. CDR3 DNA sequence: TGTGCCAGCAGGCGGGACAGGGGGAACTATGGCTACACCTTC. Translation: CASRRDRGNYGYTF.

V and J are TRBV11-2 and TRBJ2-1, with D possibly TRBD2 on 6 matching bases. The CDR3 consists of 16 residues. V gave up 4 bases and J gave up 0 bases, with 13 bases separating them. CDR1 SGHAT and CDR2 FQNNGV come from the germline V gene. The CDR3 reads CASSWLRGSSYNEQFF. In nucleotides, the CDR3 is TGTGCCAGCAGCTGGCTGCGGGGCAGCTCCTACAATGAGCAGTTCTTC.

The chain joins TRBV7-9 to TRBJ2-5, with 8 bases identical to TRBD1. The CDR3 has 14 residues. Germline V lookup: CDR1 SEHNR, CDR2 FQNEAQ (reference sequence). The J segment lost 2 bases and the V segment lost 5 bases, leaving 4 bases of the junction unmatched. The CDR3 is CASSPRQGQETQYF. In DNA form, the CDR3 reads TGTGCCAGCAGCCCCCGACAGGGGCAAGAGACCCAGTACTTC.

This clone was picked up one time. Other DNA sequences within the sample encode an identical CDR3. This chain joins TRBV5-1 and TRBJ2-5; TRBD2 agrees at 12 bases. The length of the CDR3 is 16 residues. The trim removed 0 bases at V and 2 bases at J, leaving 2 bases unmatched. From germline, CDR1 is SGHRS and CDR2 YFSETQ. CDR3 sequence (DNA): TGCGCCAGCAGCTTGGAACTAGCGGGGGGTCAAGAGACCCAGTACTTC. It codes for CASSLELAGGQETQYF. The variable domain in full, with the rest retrieved from reference TRBV5-1 and TRBJ2-5, is KAGVTQTPRYLIKTRGQQVTLSCSPISGHRSVSWYQQTPGQGLQFLFEYFSETQRNKGNFPGRFSGRQFSNSRSEMNVSTLELGDSALYLCASSLELAGGQETQYFGPGTRLLVL.

This chain uses TRBV5-1 with TRBJ1-2, with TRBD1 identical over 8 bases. The length of the CDR3 is 16 residues. Germline CDR1 is SGHRS and CDR2 is YFSETQ. The V gene end was trimmed by 5 bases and the J gene end by 4 bases; junction bases not matched to a gene: 13. The CDR3 bases are TGCGCCAGCAGTCCGATGACAGGGGATTCTGGCTATGGCTACACCTTC. It is translated as CASSPMTGDSGYGYTF.

In its sample, this clone was seen a few times. V and J are TRBV4-1 and TRBJ2-3; D is uncertain. This CDR3 contains 13 residues. The germline V and J ends were trimmed by 5 bases and 2 bases, with 8 bases remaining between them. Germline V gives CDR1 MGHRA, CDR2 YSYEKL. In nucleotides, the CDR3 is TGCGCCAGCAGCTGGCTCTTCACAGATACGCAGTATTTT. This codes for CASSWLFTDTQYF.

The V gene is TRBV30, the J gene TRBJ2-7; D is undetermined. Trimming pared 5 bases from V and 5 bases from J, leaving 10 bases between. The CDR3 has 11 amino acids. Germline V gives CDR1 GTSNPN, CDR2 SVGIG (reference sequence). The CDR3 DNA follows: TGTGCCTGGGGTCTTGGGCACGAGCAGTACTTC. It yields the protein CAWGLGHEQYF.

This sequence joins TRBV5-5 and TRBJ1-2; perhaps TRBD1 as D (6 bases). Germline values: CDR1 SGHKS, CDR2 YYEKEE (reference sequence). With 7 bases removed from V and 2 bases from J, the gap between germline ends came to 12 bases. The CDR3 is 13 amino acids. CDR3 DNA: TGTGCCAGCCACACCGGGACAAACTATGGCTACACCTTC. Translating gives CASHTGTNYGYTF.

This chain connects TRBV11-2 to TRBJ1-2; the match to TRBD1 covers 10 bases. J gave up 2 bases and V 5 bases, and 14 bases lay outside the gene matches. The CDR3 covers 18 residues. CDR1 and CDR2 (germline): SGHAT, FQNNGV. CDR3 nucleotide sequence: TGTGCCAGCAGCGCGTTGTATGGTGGGACAGGGGACAACTATGGCTACACCTTC. It encodes CASSALYGGTGDNYGYTF. Full variable domain (outside the CDR3, taken from reference TRBV11-2 and TRBJ1-2): EAGVAQSPRYKIIEKRQSVAFWCNPISGHATLYWYQQILGQGPKLLIQFQNNGVVDDSQLPKDRFSAERLKGVDSTLKIQPAKLEDSAVYLCASSALYGGTGDNYGYTFGSGTRLTVV.

The chain couples TRBV19 to TRBJ2-3; tentatively, D is TRBD1 (5 bases). From germline, CDR1 is LNHDA and CDR2 SQIVND (reference sequence). CDR3 length: 15 residues. V was clipped by 1 base and J by 0 bases, with 8 bases between them. CDR3 coding DNA: TGTGCCAGTAGTATAGGGGGCGGTAGCACAGATACGCAGTATTTT. It is translated as CASSIGGGSTDTQYF.

The V call is TRBV12-5, the J call TRBJ2-1; TRBD1 aligns across 7 bases. Germline values: CDR1 LGHNT, CDR2 FRNRAP. The CDR3 covers 16 residues. V gave up 4 bases and J gave up 0 bases; unmatched junction bases: 6. CDR3 in amino acids: CASGSNRGSSYNEQFF. For the CDR3, the DNA is TGTGCTAGTGGTTCAAACAGGGGCAGCTCCTACAATGAGCAGTTCTTC. The entire variable domain, with the rest obtained from reference TRBV12-5 and TRBJ2-1, is as follows: DARVTQTPRHKVTEMGQEVTMRCQPILGHNTVFWYRQTMMQGLELLAYFRNRAPLDDSGMPKDRFSAEMPDATLATLKIQPSEPRDSAVYFCASGSNRGSSYNEQFFGPGTRLTVL.

As to this clone: One end of the junction does not line up with germline, which may come from a read error. CDR3 amino acids: CASSLGTAYEQYF. The CDR3 bases are TGTGCTAGCAGCTTAGGTACTGCATACGAGCAGTACTTC. The chain couples TRBV7-7 to TRBJ2-7; no reliable D call. The germline V gene has CDR1 SSHAT and CDR2 FNYEAQ (reference sequence). This CDR3 region has 13 residues.

The chain carries TRBV29-1 and TRBJ1-4; 8 nucleotides align to TRBD1. J gave up 10 bases and V 1 base, and 2 bases lay outside the gene matches. CDR3 size: 12 residues. Germline V gives CDR1 SQVTM, CDR2 ANQGSEA. CDR3 sequence: CSVEGRGPKLFF. In nucleotides, the CDR3 is TGCAGCGTTGAAGGCAGGGGGCCAAAACTGTTTTTT.

The gene calls are TRBV30 and TRBJ1-6; tentatively, D is TRBD1 (6 bases). Between the trimmed V and J ends, which lost 0 bases and 10 bases, there was a span of 7 bases. CDR3 length: 12 amino acids. CDR1 is GTSNPN and CDR2 is SVGIG in the germline V gene (reference sequence). As DNA, the CDR3 is TGTGCCTGGAGTGTACAGGGCTCACCCCTCCACTTT. Translation: CAWSVQGSPLHF.

The chain carries TRBV7-2 and TRBJ2-1, with 12 bases aligning to TRBD2. Per germline, CDR1 SGHTA and CDR2 FQGNSA. The CDR3 loop spans 15 amino acids. With V trimmed by 5 bases and J by 4 bases, 3 bases remained unmatched. The chain's CDR3 is CASSPSGGVYNEQFF. Written as DNA, the CDR3 is TGTGCCAGCAGCCCTAGCGGGGGGGTATACAATGAGCAGTTCTTC.

This chain links TRBV11-2 with TRBJ2-7, with TRBD1 matching over 12 bases. Per the germline V gene, CDR1 is SGHAT and CDR2 is FQNNGV. The J segment lost 5 bases and the V segment lost 5 bases, leaving 7 bases of the junction unmatched. The CDR3 totals 15 residues. CDR3 loop: CASSTFGTGGHEQYF. The CDR3, as DNA: TGTGCCAGCAGCACATTCGGGACAGGGGGCCACGAGCAGTACTTC.

This chain uses TRBV29-1 with TRBJ2-2, with a weak D call TRBD1 (5 bases). Germline loops: CDR1 SQVTM, CDR2 ANQGSEA. CDR3 length: 14 residues. The V gene lost 7 bases and the J gene lost 2 bases, with 14 bases spanning the gap. The CDR3 is CSDQGPTNTGELFF. Here the CDR3 DNA reads TGCAGCGACCAGGGCCCCACAAACACCGGGGAGCTGTTTTTT.

This chain connects TRBV19 to TRBJ2-7, with a weak D call TRBD1 (6 bases). CDR3 length: 14 amino acids. V shed 5 bases and J shed 5 bases, with 16 bases lying between them. Germline CDR1 LNHDA, CDR2 SQIVND (reference sequence). CDR3 sequence: CASSSPGTSDEQYF. The DNA for the CDR3 is TGTGCCAGTAGTTCGCCCGGGACATCGGACGAGCAGTACTTC.

The chain employs TRBV5-6 and TRBJ2-1; weak D call: TRBD2 (6 bases). This CDR3 contains 13 residues. Trimming shortened V by 0 bases and J by 10 bases, and 11 bases separated the two germline ends. Germline V gene data show CDR1 as SGHDT and CDR2 as YYEEEE. CDR3 region: CASSLGRVGEQFF. CDR3 in DNA: TGTGCCAGCAGCTTGGGGAGGGTTGGAGAGCAGTTCTTC. Full variable domain (remainder filled in from reference TRBV5-6 and TRBJ2-1): DAGVTQSPTHLIKTRGQQVTLRCSPKSGHDTVSWYQQALGQGPQFIFQYYEEEERQRGNFPDRFSGHQFPNYSSELNVNALLLGDSALYLCASSLGRVGEQFFGPGTRLTVL.

The chain links TRBV6-5 to TRBJ1-2, with 7 bases lining up with TRBD1. Per germline, CDR1 MNHEY and CDR2 SVGAGI. The CDR3 totals 13 residues. Trimming at V came to 7 bases and at J to 8 bases, leaving 10 bases not matched to a gene. CDR3 sequence reads: CASTNTGVEGYTF. The DNA for the CDR3 is TGTGCCAGCACCAACACAGGGGTGGAGGGCTACACCTTC.

The gene calls are TRBV15 and TRBJ2-1; a possible D gene is TRBD2 (5 bases). V gave up 1 base and J gave up 8 bases, with 15 bases separating them. CDR1 is LNHNV, CDR2 YYDKDF, per germline (reference sequence). The CDR3 has 15 residues. In DNA form, the CDR3 reads TGTGCCACCAGCAGAGGCCCAGAGGGAATCGATGAGCAGTTCTTC. Translating gives CATSRGPEGIDEQFF.

There are a few counts of this clone. The chain joins TRBV13 to TRBJ1-2; 9 bases are a match to TRBD1. The CDR3 has 15 amino acids. In germline, CDR1 is PRHDT, CDR2 FYEKMQ (reference sequence). The V segment lost 4 bases and the J segment 3 bases; nucleotides outside the gene matches: 6. CDR3 protein: CASSSTGGRDYGYTF. As DNA, the CDR3 is TGTGCCAGCAGCTCGACAGGGGGGAGGGACTATGGCTACACCTTC.

The chain joins TRBV7-9 to TRBJ2-5; perhaps TRBD2 as D (5 bases). V was shortened by 5 bases and J by 2 bases, with 9 bases between the two germline ends. CDR1 is SEHNR and CDR2 is FQNEAQ in the germline V gene (reference sequence). The CDR3 sequence is 13 residues long. The CDR3 DNA follows: TGTGCCAGCAGCGAGGGTCTGCAAGAGACCCAGTACTTC. Translation gives CASSEGLQETQYF.

V gene TRBV5-5 combines with J gene TRBJ1-5; possible D gene TRBD1, 6 bases. From germline, CDR1 is SGHKS and CDR2 YYEKEE (reference sequence). Trimming pared 2 bases from V and 3 bases from J, leaving 18 bases between. The CDR3 contains 17 residues. The CDR3 here is CASSFLPLNRVNQPQHF. CDR3 in DNA: TGTGCCAGCAGCTTTTTACCCCTCAACAGGGTCAATCAGCCCCAGCATTTT.

The V and J genes are TRBV7-2 and TRBJ2-2, with 9 bases identical to TRBD2. The CDR3 loop spans 15 amino acids. Germline CDR1 reads SGHTA; CDR2 reads FQGNSA. After removal of 3 bases from V and 3 bases from J, the junction contained 2 bases not matched to a gene. This CDR3 is CASSFSGGYTGELFF. In DNA, the CDR3 is TGTGCCAGCAGCTTTAGCGGGGGATACACCGGGGAGCTGTTTTTT.

V and J are TRBV4-2 and TRBJ1-5, with 10 positions matching TRBD1. Germline CDR1 and CDR2: LGHNA and YNFKEQ. This CDR3 spans 17 amino acids. The V and J ends lost 3 bases and 2 bases, in that order; junction bases with no gene match: 7. In nucleotides, the CDR3 is TGTGCCAGCAGCCAGGTCGACAGGGGGCAGGGCAATCAGCCCCAGCATTTT. Its translation: CASSQVDRGQGNQPQHF.